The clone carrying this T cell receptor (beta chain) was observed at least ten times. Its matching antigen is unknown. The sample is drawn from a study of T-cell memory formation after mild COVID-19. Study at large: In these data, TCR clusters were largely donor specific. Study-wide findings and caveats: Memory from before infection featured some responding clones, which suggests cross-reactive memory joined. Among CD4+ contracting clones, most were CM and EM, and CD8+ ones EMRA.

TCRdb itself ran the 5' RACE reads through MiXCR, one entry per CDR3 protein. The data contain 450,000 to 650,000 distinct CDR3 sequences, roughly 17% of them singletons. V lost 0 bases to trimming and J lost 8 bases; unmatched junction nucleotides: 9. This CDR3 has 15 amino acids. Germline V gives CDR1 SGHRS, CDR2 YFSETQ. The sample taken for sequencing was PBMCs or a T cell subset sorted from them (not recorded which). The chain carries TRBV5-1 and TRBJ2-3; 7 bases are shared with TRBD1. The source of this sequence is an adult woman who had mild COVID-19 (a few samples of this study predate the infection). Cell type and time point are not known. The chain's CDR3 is CASSLGQGTIGTQYF. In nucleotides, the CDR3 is TGCGCCAGCAGCTTGGGACAGGGTACGATCGGTACGCAGTATTTT.